This T cell receptor (beta chain) stems from a study of beta chain features in type 1 diabetes. Points from the study as a whole: All four CD4+ subsets from Type 1 diabetes patients carried moderately but significantly shorter TCRB CDR3s. Cells that show high TCR expression could be over-represented by cDNA sequencing.

Turning to this clone: As yet, its antigen is unknown.

Blood was drawn once from each donor into heparinised tubes. The draws averaged about 110 mL. Every sorted population was more than 98% pure. There are 14 residues in the CDR3. Trimming took 4 bases from V and 6 from J; bases not matched to a gene: 11. Germline CDR1 and CDR2: SQVTM and ANQGSEA. As every portion of the isolated RNA was reverse transcribed, the sequencing read expressed TCRB transcripts. Only in-frame clones appear in the TCRdb table, and some are missing; sequencing was by immunoSEQ multiplex PCR. The sample has 150,000 to 200,000 clones; approximately 10% are singletons. This chain connects TRBV29-1 to TRBJ1-2, with TRBD1 identical over 7 bases. Material for sequencing was central memory CD4+ T cells from blood. The receptor was derived from a woman aged 25 to 39 with type 1 diabetes. CDR3 in DNA: TGCAGCGTTGCCCGAACAGGGGATATGGATGGCTACACCTTC. This codes for CSVARTGDMDGYTF. The full variable domain, completed using reference TRBV29-1 and TRBJ1-2, is SAVISQKPSRDICQRGTSLTIQCQVDSQVTMMFWYRQQPGQSLTLIATANQGSEATYESGFVIDKFPISRPNLTFSTLTVSNMSPEDSSIYLCSVARTGDMDGYTFGSGTRLTVV.